This T cell receptor beta chain appears in the sequencing data of a study of CD8+ T cells in alopecia areata. Germline loops: CDR1 SGHTA, CDR2 FQGNSA. The CDR3 contains 16 residues. Unmatched junction bases numbered 9, after V lost 4 bases and J lost 6 bases. Regarding this clone: Its antigen is not identified.

TCR sequencing used cDNA made by reverse transcription of extracted RNA. Produced via immunoSEQ multiplex PCR; TCRdb's table is partial and in-frame only. In the table there are some 150,000 clones, about 88% of which are singletons. Treatment indicated: oral pan-JAK inhibitor, 5-10 mg twice daily. Study-wide results and caveats: Whether baseline CD8+ expansion is linked to response remains uncertain, given a single nonresponder. Scalp clonality and expanded CD8+ clones among the top 100 showed significant decreases with tofacitinib.

Sequencing used CD8+ T cells sorted from blood, obtained at week 4, from a patient treated with tofacitinib. This TCR came from a human donor with alopecia areata. The V gene is TRBV7-2, the J gene TRBJ2-1; 10 positions match TRBD2. The CDR3 DNA is TGTGCCAGCAGCTCTGTAGGGAGCGGGGGGGCCAATGAGCAGTTCTTC. This sequence encodes CASSSVGSGGANEQFF.